Described below is a single T cell receptor (beta chain) sequence and its context. Its antigen is still unknown. TCR beta libraries used about 2.2 micrograms of genomic DNA from cryopreserved PBMCs. The V end lost 6 bases, the J end lost 5 bases, and 16 bases lay between the germline ends. The germline CDR1 and CDR2 sequences are MNHEY and SMNVEV (reference sequence). The CDR3 totals 14 residues. The data originate from a study of cytotoxic CD8 clonotypes in ibrutinib-treated CLL. Whole-study results and caveats: Baseline levels were approached again at progression, after clonality had risen at ibrutinib response. At baseline, clonality was higher than in age-matched healthy donors and correlated with CD8+ counts.

Data came from immunoSEQ multiplex PCR; TCRdb stores just in-frame clones and leaves some out. The sample lists 150,000 to 200,000 clones, roughly 90% seen once, with 3% to 3.5% in the top ten. The chain recombines TRBV27 with TRBJ1-1; tentatively, D is TRBD1 (6 bases). The specimen comprised PBMCs, sampled at disease progression, from a patient treated with ibrutinib. The TCR sequence derives from a human donor with chronic lymphocytic leukemia. The CDR3 is CASSIGGYSTEAFF. In DNA form, the CDR3 reads TGTGCCAGCAGCATAGGGGGATATTCAACTGAAGCTTTCTTT.